This T cell receptor beta chain was recovered during a study of CD8 T cells in Susac syndrome. Random hexamers were used to reverse transcribe about 0.45 to 1 ug of RNA. TCRdb recomputed calls from the immunoSEQ multiplex PCR reads with MiXCR, one row per CDR3 protein. This table has 150,000 to 200,000 distinct CDR3 sequences, approximately 93% appearing once. This CDR3 is built from 17 residues. CDR1 and CDR2 from the germline V gene are SGHTA and FQGNSA. Germline trimming cut 5 bases from V and 1 base from J; bases unmatched to any gene: 7. The sequencing input was CD4+ T cells from PBMCs. This sequence originates from a human donor with multiple sclerosis. The rearrangement joins TRBV7-2 to TRBJ2-3; 12 bases agree with TRBD2. CDR3 coding DNA: TGTGCCAGCAGCACGAGACTAGCGGGAGATCGCACAGATACGCAGTATTTT. It translates to CASSTRLAGDRTDTQYF.